The rows below give T cell receptor beta chains drawn from one sample of a study of blood T cell repertoires in COVID-19. Measured with immunoSEQ multiplex PCR; TCRdb has only the in-frame clones, and not every one. This table has approximately 260,000 clones, 65% to 80% appearing once. Source material: peripheral blood. These receptor sequences come from a woman aged 40 to 50 with active or convalescent COVID-19. Both conserved end residues are part of each CDR3. Fields, in order: CDR3 protein, CDR3 DNA, clone size, D gene, J gene, V gene. The D gene is left open where the match is weak. Size tells how often a clone was seen (once, few, many) or the class of an expanded clone, and some rows leave it out.

CDR3aa: CAWSVGGRIFYGYTF; CDR3nt: TGTGCCTGGAGTGTAGGGGGACGGATCTTCTATGGCTACACCTTC; abundance: NA; d_gene: NA; j_gene: TRBJ1-2; v_gene: TRBV30
CDR3aa: CASSLSTGHDTDTQYF; CDR3nt: TGCGCCAGCAGCTTATCAACGGGACATGACACAGATACGCAGTATTTT; abundance: NA; d_gene: NA; j_gene: TRBJ2-3; v_gene: TRBV5-1
CDR3aa: CASRPGGTSLSNSYNEQFF; CDR3nt: TGTGCCAGCAGGCCCGGTGGGACTAGCCTCTCGAACTCCTACAATGAGCAGTTCTTC; abundance: NA; d_gene: TRBD2; j_gene: TRBJ2-1; v_gene: TRBV7-3
CDR3aa: CASRGHDKNTEAFF; CDR3nt: TGTGCCAGCAGGGGACATGATAAGAACACTGAAGCTTTCTTT; abundance: NA; d_gene: NA; j_gene: TRBJ1-1; v_gene: TRBV6-5
CDR3aa: CASSFRTGHSHGYTF; CDR3nt: TGTGCCAGCAGTTTTCGGACAGGGCATTCCCACGGCTACACCTTC; abundance: NA; d_gene: TRBD1; j_gene: TRBJ1-2; v_gene: TRBV6-5
CDR3aa: CASSKQGRTAEAFF; CDR3nt: TGTGCCAGCAGTAAACAGGGGCGAACTGCTGAAGCTTTCTTT; abundance: NA; d_gene: TRBD1; j_gene: TRBJ1-1; v_gene: TRBV27
CDR3aa: CASSRGSSEGYTF; CDR3nt: TGTGCCAGCAGCCGGGGGAGTTCAGAGGGCTACACCTTC; abundance: NA; d_gene: NA; j_gene: TRBJ1-2; v_gene: TRBV7-3
CDR3aa: CASSLSGAGSGANVLTF; CDR3nt: TGTGCCAGCAGCTTAAGCGGGGCCGGCTCTGGGGCCAACGTCCTGACTTTC; abundance: NA; d_gene: NA; j_gene: TRBJ2-6; v_gene: TRBV7-3
CDR3aa: CASSLSRDGTEAFF; CDR3nt: TGTGCCAGCAGCCTGTCCAGGGATGGCACTGAAGCTTTCTTT; abundance: once; d_gene: NA; j_gene: TRBJ1-1; v_gene: TRBV7-2
CDR3aa: CASSPRQGWGGNQPQHF; CDR3nt: TGTGCCAGCAGTCCTCGACAGGGGTGGGGGGGAAATCAGCCCCAGCATTTT; abundance: NA; d_gene: TRBD1; j_gene: TRBJ1-5; v_gene: TRBV28
CDR3aa: CASSSDRAPTDTQYF; CDR3nt: TGTGCCAGCAGCTCGGACAGGGCCCCCACAGATACGCAGTATTTT; abundance: NA; d_gene: TRBD1; j_gene: TRBJ2-3; v_gene: TRBV5-5
CDR3aa: CASRLDRGPAREQYF; CDR3nt: TGTGCCAGCAGACTCGACAGGGGGCCGGCGCGGGAGCAGTACTTC; abundance: NA; d_gene: TRBD1; j_gene: TRBJ2-7; v_gene: TRBV28
CDR3aa: CSVFARGRGDTEAFF; CDR3nt: TGCAGCGTTTTTGCCAGAGGCAGGGGGGACACTGAAGCTTTCTTT; abundance: NA; d_gene: TRBD1; j_gene: TRBJ1-1; v_gene: TRBV29-1
CDR3aa: CATSDPTDGNTIYF; CDR3nt: TGTGCCACCAGTGATCCGACAGATGGAAACACCATATATTTT; abundance: once; d_gene: NA; j_gene: TRBJ1-3; v_gene: TRBV24-1
CDR3aa: CASSFGTGGPGANVLTF; CDR3nt: TGTGCCAGCAGCTTCGGGACAGGGGGCCCTGGGGCCAACGTCCTGACTTTC; abundance: NA; d_gene: TRBD1; j_gene: TRBJ2-6; v_gene: TRBV13
CDR3aa: CASSSAGYSMNTEAFF; CDR3nt: TGTGCCAGCAGTTCCGCCGGGTACTCGATGAACACTGAAGCTTTCTTT; abundance: NA; d_gene: NA; j_gene: TRBJ1-1; v_gene: TRBV28
CDR3aa: CASSPRVGAYEQYF; CDR3nt: TGTGCCAGCAGCCCTCGGGTAGGGGCCTACGAGCAGTACTTC; abundance: NA; d_gene: NA; j_gene: TRBJ2-7; v_gene: TRBV5-4
CDR3aa: CASRPPGGNTGELFF; CDR3nt: TGTGCAAGTCGCCCCCCGGGGGGTAACACCGGGGAGCTGTTTTTT; abundance: once; d_gene: NA; j_gene: TRBJ2-2; v_gene: TRBV12-2
CDR3aa: CASSQGLAGGPRFF; CDR3nt: TGTGCCAGCAGCCAGGGACTAGCGGGGGGGCCAAGGTTCTTC; abundance: NA; d_gene: TRBD2; j_gene: TRBJ2-1; v_gene: TRBV11-2
CDR3aa: CASSQAPAGEAQYF; CDR3nt: TGTGCCAGCAGCCAAGCCCCAGCGGGGGAGGCCCAGTACTTC; abundance: NA; d_gene: TRBD2; j_gene: TRBJ2-5; v_gene: TRBV4-2
CDR3aa: CASSQVVLDTSGNTIYF; CDR3nt: TGTGCCAGCAGCCAAGTGGTTTTGGACACCTCTGGAAACACCATATATTTT; abundance: NA; d_gene: NA; j_gene: TRBJ1-3; v_gene: TRBV3-1/TRBV3-2
CDR3aa: CASSAQGAGTGELFF; CDR3nt: TGTGCCAGCAGTGCACAGGGGGCGGGCACCGGGGAGCTGTTTTTT; abundance: once; d_gene: TRBD1; j_gene: TRBJ2-2; v_gene: TRBV2
CDR3aa: CASSLGGTGGITQYF; CDR3nt: TGTGCCAGCAGCTTAGGGGGGACAGGGGGCATCACCCAGTACTTC; abundance: NA; d_gene: TRBD1; j_gene: TRBJ2-5; v_gene: TRBV7-2
CDR3aa: CASGTGANTEAFF; CDR3nt: TGTGCCAGCGGGACAGGGGCAAACACTGAAGCTTTCTTT; abundance: NA; d_gene: TRBD1; j_gene: TRBJ1-1; v_gene: TRBV7-2
CDR3aa: CASSEPTGPNYGYTF; CDR3nt: TGTGCCAGCAGTGAGCCGACAGGCCCTAACTATGGCTACACCTTC; abundance: NA; d_gene: NA; j_gene: TRBJ1-2; v_gene: TRBV6-1
CDR3aa: CASSLGTETEAFF; CDR3nt: TGTGCCAGCAGCCTCGGGACAGAGACTGAAGCTTTCTTT; abundance: NA; d_gene: TRBD1; j_gene: TRBJ1-1; v_gene: TRBV11-3
CDR3aa: CASSLWGTGRGTEAFF; CDR3nt: TGTGCCAGCAGCTTGTGGGGGACAGGGAGAGGGACTGAAGCTTTCTTT; abundance: NA; d_gene: TRBD1; j_gene: TRBJ1-1; v_gene: TRBV7-6
CDR3aa: CASTTAGDSNTEAFF; CDR3nt: TGTGCCAGTACCACCGCCGGGGACAGTAACACTGAAGCTTTCTTT; abundance: NA; d_gene: TRBD1; j_gene: TRBJ1-1; v_gene: TRBV19
CDR3aa: CASSLFQGGDTGELFF; CDR3nt: TGTGCCAGCAGCTTATTTCAAGGGGGCGACACCGGGGAGCTGTTTTTT; abundance: NA; d_gene: TRBD1; j_gene: TRBJ2-2; v_gene: TRBV11-1
CDR3aa: CASSVDGDRNSPLHF; CDR3nt: TGTGCCAGCAGCGTAGACGGGGATCGAAATTCACCCCTCCACTTT; abundance: NA; d_gene: NA; j_gene: TRBJ1-6; v_gene: TRBV9
CDR3aa: CASSLRRGSYNEQFF; CDR3nt: TGTGCCAGCAGCTTAAGGCGGGGGTCGTACAATGAGCAGTTCTTC; abundance: NA; d_gene: TRBD2; j_gene: TRBJ2-1; v_gene: TRBV7-3
CDR3aa: CASSRFNGYEQYF; CDR3nt: TGTGCCAGCAGCCGCTTTAACGGCTACGAGCAGTACTTC; abundance: NA; d_gene: NA; j_gene: TRBJ2-7; v_gene: TRBV3-1/TRBV3-2
CDR3aa: CASSKPAAREQYF; CDR3nt: TGTGCCAGCTCCAAACCGGCGGCTCGCGAGCAGTACTTC; abundance: NA; d_gene: NA; j_gene: TRBJ2-7; v_gene: TRBV28
CDR3aa: CASTTSGTDTQYF; CDR3nt: TGTGCCAGCACAACTAGCGGCACAGATACGCAGTATTTT; abundance: NA; d_gene: TRBD2; j_gene: TRBJ2-3; v_gene: TRBV7-2
CDR3aa: CASRQTGERDQPQHF; CDR3nt: TGCGCCAGCAGGCAAACAGGGGAGAGGGATCAGCCCCAGCATTTT; abundance: NA; d_gene: TRBD1; j_gene: TRBJ1-5; v_gene: TRBV5-1
CDR3aa: CAWSRGFGNTIYF; CDR3nt: TGTGCCTGGAGTAGGGGGTTTGGAAACACCATATATTTT; abundance: NA; d_gene: NA; j_gene: TRBJ1-3; v_gene: TRBV30
CDR3aa: CASSSGQRLNTEAFF; CDR3nt: TGTGCCAGCAGCTCGGGACAGCGCTTGAACACTGAAGCTTTCTTT; abundance: once; d_gene: TRBD1; j_gene: TRBJ1-1; v_gene: TRBV7-9
CDR3aa: CASSTNTGRGGELFF; CDR3nt: TGTGCCAGTAGTACAAATACAGGGCGTGGCGGGGAGCTGTTTTTT; abundance: NA; d_gene: NA; j_gene: TRBJ2-2; v_gene: TRBV19
CDR3aa: CATSTSLTVNTEAFF; CDR3nt: TGTGCCACCAGCACTTCTTTGACAGTGAACACTGAAGCTTTCTTT; abundance: NA; d_gene: NA; j_gene: TRBJ1-1; v_gene: TRBV15
CDR3aa: CASSSGGQGNYGYTF; CDR3nt: TGTGCCAGCAGCTCAGGCGGACAGGGAAACTATGGCTACACCTTC; abundance: NA; d_gene: TRBD1; j_gene: TRBJ1-2; v_gene: TRBV13
CDR3aa: CASSQVSNSYEQYF; CDR3nt: TGCGCCAGCAGCCAAGTTTCCAATTCCTACGAGCAGTACTTC; abundance: NA; d_gene: NA; j_gene: TRBJ2-7; v_gene: TRBV4-1
CDR3aa: CASSLTGTGNTIYF; CDR3nt: TGCGCCAGCAGCTTGACGGGAACTGGAAACACCATATATTTT; abundance: NA; d_gene: NA; j_gene: TRBJ1-3; v_gene: TRBV5-1
CDR3aa: CASSLRGYHGYTF; CDR3nt: TGTGCCAGCAGCTTGAGAGGATACCATGGCTACACCTTC; abundance: NA; d_gene: NA; j_gene: TRBJ1-2; v_gene: TRBV5-4
CDR3aa: CAISVTTGPSPLHF; CDR3nt: TGTGCCATCAGTGTTACAACAGGGCCTTCACCCCTCCACTTT; abundance: NA; d_gene: NA; j_gene: TRBJ1-6; v_gene: TRBV10-3
CDR3aa: CAWQGQGDQPQHF; CDR3nt: TGTGCCTGGCAGGGACAGGGCGATCAGCCCCAGCATTTT; abundance: NA; d_gene: TRBD1; j_gene: TRBJ1-5; v_gene: TRBV30
CDR3aa: CASSLQGYTGELFF; CDR3nt: TGTGCCAGCAGCTTACAGGGGTACACCGGGGAGCTGTTTTTT; abundance: NA; d_gene: NA; j_gene: TRBJ2-2; v_gene: TRBV11-2
CDR3aa: CASSFSGHSTGELFF; CDR3nt: TGTGCCAGCAGCTTCTCGGGACACAGCACCGGGGAGCTGTTTTTT; abundance: NA; d_gene: NA; j_gene: TRBJ2-2; v_gene: TRBV7-3
CDR3aa: CASSIVTSRGPIRYGYTF; CDR3nt: TGTGCCAGTAGTATAGTGACTTCGCGTGGCCCTATCCGCTATGGCTACACCTTC; abundance: NA; d_gene: NA; j_gene: TRBJ1-2; v_gene: TRBV19
CDR3aa: CASSDNIPRGGYTF; CDR3nt: TGTGCCAGCAGTGATAACATCCCTCGGGGTGGCTACACCTTC; abundance: NA; d_gene: NA; j_gene: TRBJ1-2; v_gene: TRBV25-1
CDR3aa: CASSPTTGSYNSPLHF; CDR3nt: TGTGCCAGCTCACCGACGACGGGCTCCTATAATTCACCCCTCCACTTT; abundance: NA; d_gene: NA; j_gene: TRBJ1-6; v_gene: TRBV18
CDR3aa: CASSLEGARMNTEAFF; CDR3nt: TGTGCCAGCAGTTTAGAGGGGGCGCGGATGAACACTGAAGCTTTCTTT; abundance: NA; d_gene: TRBD1; j_gene: TRBJ1-1; v_gene: TRBV6-5
CDR3aa: CASSAGLAGRTDTQYF; CDR3nt: TGTGCCAGCAGTGCGGGACTAGCGGGGCGCACAGATACGCAGTATTTT; abundance: NA; d_gene: TRBD2; j_gene: TRBJ2-3; v_gene: TRBV25-1
CDR3aa: CSVFTVNTEAFF; CDR3nt: TGCAGCGTTTTCACAGTGAACACTGAAGCTTTCTTT; abundance: NA; d_gene: NA; j_gene: TRBJ1-1; v_gene: TRBV29-1
CDR3aa: CASSRDLRGEDKNIQYF; CDR3nt: TGTGCCAGCAGCCGAGATCTCCGGGGAGAGGACAAAAACATTCAGTACTTC; abundance: NA; d_gene: NA; j_gene: TRBJ2-4; v_gene: TRBV3-1/TRBV3-2
CDR3aa: CASSFRASNTGELFF; CDR3nt: TGTGCCAGCAGCTTCAGGGCGTCGAACACCGGGGAGCTGTTTTTT; abundance: once; d_gene: NA; j_gene: TRBJ2-2; v_gene: TRBV3-1/TRBV3-2
CDR3aa: CASRGTGNYEQYF; CDR3nt: TGCGCCAGCAGAGGGACAGGGAACTACGAGCAGTACTTC; abundance: NA; d_gene: TRBD1; j_gene: TRBJ2-7; v_gene: TRBV23-1
CDR3aa: CASSLTVGGGELFF; CDR3nt: TGTGCCAGCAGCCTGACTGTGGGGGGCGGGGAGCTGTTTTTT; abundance: few; d_gene: NA; j_gene: TRBJ2-2; v_gene: TRBV9
CDR3aa: CATSRGGRPEPDQPQHF; CDR3nt: TGTGCCACCAGCAGAGGGGGCAGGCCCGAGCCTGATCAGCCCCAGCATTTT; abundance: NA; d_gene: NA; j_gene: TRBJ1-5; v_gene: TRBV15
CDR3aa: CAWTRATGELFF; CDR3nt: TGTGCCTGGACCAGGGCCACCGGGGAGCTGTTTTTT; abundance: NA; d_gene: NA; j_gene: TRBJ2-2; v_gene: TRBV30